The sequence of this T cell receptor beta chain was determined in a study of control samples from healthy donors and cancer patients. Generated by immunoSEQ multiplex PCR, the TCRdb table keeps only in-frame clones and is missing some. The table has over 150,000 clones, 96% seen once. Trimming took 6 bases from V and 2 from J; bases not matched to a gene: 5. The CDR3 sequence is 15 residues long. Germline CDR1 and CDR2: SNHLY and FYNNEI. The chain uses TRBV2 and TRBJ1-5; 9 bases map to TRBD1. The sample was blood. This TCR came from a woman in her twenties or thirties in good health. Here the CDR3 reads CASSPGQGGNQPQHF. The CDR3 DNA follows: TGTGCCAGCAGCCCGGGACAGGGAGGCAATCAGCCCCAGCATTTT.